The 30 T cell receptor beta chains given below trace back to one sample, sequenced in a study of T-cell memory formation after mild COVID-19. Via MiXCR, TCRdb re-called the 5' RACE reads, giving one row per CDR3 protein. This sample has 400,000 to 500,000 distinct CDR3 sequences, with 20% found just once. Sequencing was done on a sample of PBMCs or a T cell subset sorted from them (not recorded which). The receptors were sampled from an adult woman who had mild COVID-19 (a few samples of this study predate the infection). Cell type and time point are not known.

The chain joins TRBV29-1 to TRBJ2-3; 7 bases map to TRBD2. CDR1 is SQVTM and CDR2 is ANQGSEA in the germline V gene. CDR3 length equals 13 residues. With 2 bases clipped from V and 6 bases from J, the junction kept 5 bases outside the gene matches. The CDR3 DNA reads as TGCAGCGTTGAAACTAGCGCATCGGATACGCAGTATTTT. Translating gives CSVETSASDTQYF.

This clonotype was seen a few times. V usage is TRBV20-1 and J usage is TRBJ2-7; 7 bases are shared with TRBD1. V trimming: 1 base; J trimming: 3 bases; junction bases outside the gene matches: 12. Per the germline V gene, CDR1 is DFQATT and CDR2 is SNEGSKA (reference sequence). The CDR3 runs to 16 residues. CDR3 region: CSARAGQEKNIYEQYF. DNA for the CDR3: TGCAGTGCTAGAGCTGGACAGGAGAAGAATATCTACGAGCAGTACTTC.

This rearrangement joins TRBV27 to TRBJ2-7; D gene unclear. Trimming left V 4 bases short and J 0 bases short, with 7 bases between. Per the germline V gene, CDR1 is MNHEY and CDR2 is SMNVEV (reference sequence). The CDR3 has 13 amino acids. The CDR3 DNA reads TGTGCCAGCAGTTACGCGAACTCCTACGAGCAGTACTTC. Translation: CASSYANSYEQYF.

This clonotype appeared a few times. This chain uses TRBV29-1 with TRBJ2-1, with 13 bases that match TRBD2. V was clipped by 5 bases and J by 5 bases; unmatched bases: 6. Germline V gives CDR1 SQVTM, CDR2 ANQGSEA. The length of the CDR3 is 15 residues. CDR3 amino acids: CSVSAGTSGNNEQFF. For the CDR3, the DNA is TGCAGCGTTTCTGCCGGGACTAGCGGGAACAATGAGCAGTTCTTC.

For the CDR3, the DNA is TGCAGCGTTGAGGGGCCAGCTAACTATGGCTACACCTTC. This translates into CSVEGPANYGYTF. The chain uses TRBV29-1 and TRBJ1-2, with D possibly matching TRBD1 (5 bases). CDR1 SQVTM and CDR2 ANQGSEA come from the germline V gene. V lost 3 bases and J lost 0, with 8 bases in between. The CDR3 is made up of 13 amino acids.

CDR3 amino acids: CASSLLSRGRGSTNTEAFF. CDR3 coding DNA: TGCGCCAGCAGCTTGCTGAGTCGGGGGCGTGGGTCGACTAACACTGAAGCTTTCTTT. V is TRBV5-1 and J is TRBJ1-1, with D possibly being TRBD1 (6 bases). V was shortened by 1 base and J by 2 bases, with 24 bases between the two germline ends. CDR1 is SGHRS and CDR2 is YFSETQ in the germline V gene. This CDR3 spans 19 amino acids.

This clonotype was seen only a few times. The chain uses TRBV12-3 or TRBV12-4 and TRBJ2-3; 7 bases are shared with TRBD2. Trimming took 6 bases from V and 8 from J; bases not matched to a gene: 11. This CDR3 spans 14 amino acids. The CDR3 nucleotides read TGTGCCAGCAGCACTCGGACGGGGAGGGGTACGCAGTATTTT. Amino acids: CASSTRTGRGTQYF.

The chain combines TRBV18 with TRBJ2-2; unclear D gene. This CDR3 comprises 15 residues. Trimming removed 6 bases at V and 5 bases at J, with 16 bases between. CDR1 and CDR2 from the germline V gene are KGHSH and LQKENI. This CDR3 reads CASSSSTLRTGELFF. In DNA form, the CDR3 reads TGTGCCAGCTCTTCTTCTACTCTGAGGACCGGGGAGCTGTTTTTT. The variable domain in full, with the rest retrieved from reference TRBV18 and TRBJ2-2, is NAGVMQNPRHLVRRRGQEARLRCSPMKGHSHVYWYRQLPEEGLKFMVYLQKENIIDESGMPKERFSAEFPKEGPSILRIQQVVRGDSAAYFCASSSSTLRTGELFFGEGSRLTVL.

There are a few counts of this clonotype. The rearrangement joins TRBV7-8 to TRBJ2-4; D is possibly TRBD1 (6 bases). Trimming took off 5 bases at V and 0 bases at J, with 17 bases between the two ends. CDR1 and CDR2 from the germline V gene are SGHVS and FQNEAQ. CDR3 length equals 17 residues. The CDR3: CASSVGYGQLAKNIQYF. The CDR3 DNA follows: TGTGCCAGCAGCGTGGGGTACGGACAGCTAGCCAAAAACATTCAGTACTTC.

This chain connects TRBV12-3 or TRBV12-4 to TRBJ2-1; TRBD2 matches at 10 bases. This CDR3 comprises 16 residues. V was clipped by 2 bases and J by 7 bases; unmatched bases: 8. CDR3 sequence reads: CASSLYPSGSRNEQFF. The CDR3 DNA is TGTGCCAGCAGTTTATACCCTAGCGGGAGTAGGAATGAGCAGTTCTTC.

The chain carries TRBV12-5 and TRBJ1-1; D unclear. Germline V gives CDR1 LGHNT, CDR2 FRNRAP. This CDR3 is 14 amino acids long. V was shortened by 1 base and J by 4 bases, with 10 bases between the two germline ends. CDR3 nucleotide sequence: TGTGCTAGTGGTTTGGGGCCCCCAGGCACTGAAGCTTTCTTT. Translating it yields CASGLGPPGTEAFF.

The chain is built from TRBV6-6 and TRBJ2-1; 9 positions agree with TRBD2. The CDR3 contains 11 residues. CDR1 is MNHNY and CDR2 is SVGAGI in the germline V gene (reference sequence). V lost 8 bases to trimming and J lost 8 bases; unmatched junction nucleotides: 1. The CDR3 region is CASGLAYEQFF. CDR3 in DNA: TGTGCCAGCGGACTAGCGTATGAGCAGTTCTTC.

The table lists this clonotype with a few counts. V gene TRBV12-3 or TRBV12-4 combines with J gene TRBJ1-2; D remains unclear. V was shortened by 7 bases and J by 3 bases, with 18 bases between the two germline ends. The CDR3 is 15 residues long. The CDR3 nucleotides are TGTGCCAGCACCCGGTTGATGGGAGGATACTATGGCTACACCTTC. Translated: CASTRLMGGYYGYTF.

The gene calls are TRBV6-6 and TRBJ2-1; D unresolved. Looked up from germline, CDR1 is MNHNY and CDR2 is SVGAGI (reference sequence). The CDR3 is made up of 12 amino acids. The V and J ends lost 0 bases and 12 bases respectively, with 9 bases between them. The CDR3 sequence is CASSYSPPGQFF. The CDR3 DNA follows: TGTGCCAGCAGTTACTCTCCCCCTGGGCAGTTCTTC.

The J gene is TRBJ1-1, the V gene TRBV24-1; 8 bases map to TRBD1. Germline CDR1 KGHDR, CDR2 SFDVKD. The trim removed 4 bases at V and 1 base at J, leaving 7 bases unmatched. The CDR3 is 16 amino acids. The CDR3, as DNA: TGTGCCACCAGTGACCCTAGACAGGGGCAGAACACTGAAGCTTTCTTT. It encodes CATSDPRQGQNTEAFF.

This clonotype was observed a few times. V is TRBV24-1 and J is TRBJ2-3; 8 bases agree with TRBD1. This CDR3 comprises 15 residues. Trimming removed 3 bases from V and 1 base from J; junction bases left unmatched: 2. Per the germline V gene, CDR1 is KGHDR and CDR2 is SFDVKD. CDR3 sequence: CATSDPGQGTDTQYF. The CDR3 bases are TGTGCCACCAGTGATCCGGGACAGGGCACAGATACGCAGTATTTT.

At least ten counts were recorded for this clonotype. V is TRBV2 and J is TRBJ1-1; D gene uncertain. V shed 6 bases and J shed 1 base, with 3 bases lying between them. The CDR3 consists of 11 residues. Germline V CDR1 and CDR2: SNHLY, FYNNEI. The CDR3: CASRGNTEAFF. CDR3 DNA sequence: TGTGCCAGCAGGGGGAACACTGAAGCTTTCTTT. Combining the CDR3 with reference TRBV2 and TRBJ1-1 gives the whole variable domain EPEVTQTPSHQVTQMGQEVILRCVPISNHLYFYWYRQILGQKVEFLVSFYNNEISEKSEIFDDQFSVERPDGSNFTLKIRSTKLEDSAMYFCASRGNTEAFFGQGTRLTVV.

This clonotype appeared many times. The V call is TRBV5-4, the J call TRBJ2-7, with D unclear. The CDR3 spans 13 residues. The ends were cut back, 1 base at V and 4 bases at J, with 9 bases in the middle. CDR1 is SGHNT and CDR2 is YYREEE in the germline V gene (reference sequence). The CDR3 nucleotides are TGTGCCAGCAGCTTGCGGAGCTCTTACGAGCAGTACTTC. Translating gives CASSLRSSYEQYF.

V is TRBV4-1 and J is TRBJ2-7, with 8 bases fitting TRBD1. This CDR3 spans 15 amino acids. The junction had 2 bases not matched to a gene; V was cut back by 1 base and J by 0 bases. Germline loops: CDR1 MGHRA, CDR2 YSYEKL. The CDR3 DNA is TGCGCCAGCAGCCAAGGGGACAGGAGCTCCTACGAGCAGTACTTC. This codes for CASSQGDRSSYEQYF.

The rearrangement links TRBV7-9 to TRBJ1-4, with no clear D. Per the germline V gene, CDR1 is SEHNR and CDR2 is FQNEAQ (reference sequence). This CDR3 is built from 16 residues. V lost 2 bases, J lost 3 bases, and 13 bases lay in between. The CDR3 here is CASSLFLGPSNEKLFF. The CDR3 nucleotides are TGTGCCAGCAGCTTATTTCTAGGTCCGTCTAATGAAAAACTGTTTTTT.

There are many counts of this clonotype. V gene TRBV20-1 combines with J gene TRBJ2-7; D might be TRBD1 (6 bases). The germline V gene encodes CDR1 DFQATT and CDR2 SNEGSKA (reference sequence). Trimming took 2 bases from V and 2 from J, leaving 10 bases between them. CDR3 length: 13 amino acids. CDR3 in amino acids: CSARTGTTYEQYF. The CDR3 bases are TGCAGTGCTAGAACCGGGACAACCTACGAGCAGTACTTC.

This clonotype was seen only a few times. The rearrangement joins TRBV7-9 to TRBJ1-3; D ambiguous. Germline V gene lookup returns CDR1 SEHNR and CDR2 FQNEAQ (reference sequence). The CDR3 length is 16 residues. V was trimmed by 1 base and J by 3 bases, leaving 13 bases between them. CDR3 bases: TGTGCCAGCAGCTTAGAAGGCAGAAGTGATGGAAACACCATATATTTT. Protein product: CASSLEGRSDGNTIYF. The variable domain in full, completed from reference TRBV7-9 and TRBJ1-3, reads DTGVSQNPRHKITKRGQNVTFRCDPISEHNRLYWYRQTLGQGPEFLTYFQNEAQLEKSRLLSDRFSAERPKGSFSTLEIQRTEQGDSAMYLCASSLEGRSDGNTIYFGEGSWLTVV.

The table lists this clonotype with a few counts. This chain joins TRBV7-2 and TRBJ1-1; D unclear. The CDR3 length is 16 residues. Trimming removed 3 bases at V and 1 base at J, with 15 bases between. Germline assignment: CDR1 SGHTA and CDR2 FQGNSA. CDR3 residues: CASSLISGLSNTEAFF. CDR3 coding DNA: TGTGCCAGCAGCTTGATCTCCGGGCTCTCGAACACTGAAGCTTTCTTT.

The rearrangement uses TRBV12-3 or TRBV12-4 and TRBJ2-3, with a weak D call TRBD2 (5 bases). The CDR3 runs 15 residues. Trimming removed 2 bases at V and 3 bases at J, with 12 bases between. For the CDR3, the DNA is TGTGCCAGCAGTTTATACGGGAAACGGACAGATACGCAGTATTTT. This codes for CASSLYGKRTDTQYF.

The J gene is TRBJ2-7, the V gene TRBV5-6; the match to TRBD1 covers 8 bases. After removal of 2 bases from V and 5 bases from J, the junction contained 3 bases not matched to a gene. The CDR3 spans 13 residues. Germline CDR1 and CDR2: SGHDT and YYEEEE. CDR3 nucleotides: TGTGCCAGCAGCTTAATGACAGGGGACGAGCAGTACTTC. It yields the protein CASSLMTGDEQYF. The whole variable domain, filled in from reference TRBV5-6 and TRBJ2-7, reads DAGVTQSPTHLIKTRGQQVTLRCSPKSGHDTVSWYQQALGQGPQFIFQYYEEEERQRGNFPDRFSGHQFPNYSSELNVNALLLGDSALYLCASSLMTGDEQYFGPGTRLTVT.

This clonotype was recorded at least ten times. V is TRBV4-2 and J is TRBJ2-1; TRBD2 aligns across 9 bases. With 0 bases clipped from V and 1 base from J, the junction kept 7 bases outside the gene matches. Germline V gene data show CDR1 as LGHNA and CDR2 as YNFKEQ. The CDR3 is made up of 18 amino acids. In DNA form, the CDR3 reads TGTGCCAGCAGCCAAGATGTGCAAGGACTAGCGTCCTACAATGAGCAGTTCTTC. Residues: CASSQDVQGLASYNEQFF.

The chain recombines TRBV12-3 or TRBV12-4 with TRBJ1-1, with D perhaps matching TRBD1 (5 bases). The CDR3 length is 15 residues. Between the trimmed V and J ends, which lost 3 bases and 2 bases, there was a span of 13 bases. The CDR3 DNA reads TGTGCCAGCAGTTTTCGCGGGCAGGGAAACACTGAAGCTTTCTTT. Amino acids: CASSFRGQGNTEAFF.

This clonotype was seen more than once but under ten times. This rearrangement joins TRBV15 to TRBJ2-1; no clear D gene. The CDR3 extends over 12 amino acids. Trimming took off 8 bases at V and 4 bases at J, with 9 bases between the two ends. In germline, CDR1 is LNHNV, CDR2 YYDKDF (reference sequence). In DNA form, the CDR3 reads TGTGCCACCGGGCGTGTATACAATGAGCAGTTCTTC. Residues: CATGRVYNEQFF.

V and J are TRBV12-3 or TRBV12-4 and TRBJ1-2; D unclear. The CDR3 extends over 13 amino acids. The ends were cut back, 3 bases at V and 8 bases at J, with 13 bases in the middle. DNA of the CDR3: TGTGCCAGCAGTTTCTCAGGAGGGTACGGCTACACCTTC. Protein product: CASSFSGGYGYTF.

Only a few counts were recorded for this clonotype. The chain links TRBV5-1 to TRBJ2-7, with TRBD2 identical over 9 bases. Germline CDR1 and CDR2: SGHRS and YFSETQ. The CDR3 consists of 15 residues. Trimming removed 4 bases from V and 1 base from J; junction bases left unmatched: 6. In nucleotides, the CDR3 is TGCGCCAGCAGCCGATGGGCGGGAGGGTCCTACGAGCAGTACTTC. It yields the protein CASSRWAGGSYEQYF.